A single sample is the source of the 13 T cell receptor beta chains below, sequenced in a study of cytomegalovirus exposure and HLA in healthy donors. PCR primers comprised 60 Vbeta and 13 Jbeta primers. Sequencing used immunoSEQ multiplex PCR; TCRdb keeps in-frame clones, though not all of them. Found here are approximately 170,000 clones, around 63% of them singletons; the top ten hold around 4.5%. The specimen was PBMCs. The receptors derive from a woman aged 18-35 years in good health and CMV-seropositive.

The chain carries TRBV14 and TRBJ2-7; D is uncertain. There are 17 residues in the CDR3. From germline, CDR1 is SGHDN and CDR2 FVKESK. Trimming stripped 6 bases from V and 2 bases from J, with 23 bases between. The CDR3 region has the DNA TGTGCCAGCAGTCGTCAAGAAAGTTCCTTTAGTGCCTACGAGCAGTACTTC. As protein: CASSRQESSFSAYEQYF.

CDR3 loop: CSVDVPGTGFDEQYF. The CDR3 DNA sequence: TGCAGCGTCGACGTCCCCGGGACAGGTTTTGACGAGCAGTACTTC. The genes are TRBV29-1 and TRBJ2-7; 8 positions match TRBD1. With V trimmed by 6 bases and J by 5 bases, 15 bases remained unmatched. CDR1 is SQVTM, CDR2 ANQGSEA, per germline. The CDR3 extends over 15 amino acids.

The chain links TRBV5-6 to TRBJ1-1; possibly TRBD1 for D (5 bases). This CDR3 has 13 residues. V lost 4 bases and J 0 bases, leaving 7 bases between the germline ends. In germline, CDR1 is SGHDT, CDR2 YYEEEE. In DNA form, the CDR3 reads TGTGCCAGCAGCCAAGGGGTGAACACTGAAGCTTTCTTT. Protein: CASSQGVNTEAFF.

The chain carries TRBV18 and TRBJ2-5, with D possibly matching TRBD2 (7 bases). The ends were cut back, 5 bases at V and 7 bases at J, with 20 bases in the middle. There are 15 residues in the CDR3. The germline CDR1 and CDR2 sequences are KGHSH and LQKENI. The CDR3 here is CASSSVSGGPGTQYF. DNA for the CDR3: TGTGCCAGCTCATCGGTTTCGGGGGGCCCGGGGACCCAGTACTTC.

The chain uses TRBV11-2 and TRBJ1-4, with TRBD1 matching over 7 bases. Germline trimming cut 6 bases from V and 0 bases from J; bases unmatched to any gene: 7. CDR1 is SGHAT, CDR2 FQNNGV, per germline. The CDR3 runs 16 residues. The CDR3 DNA is TGTGCCAGCAGTCTCCGGGACAGAGCAACTAATGAAAAACTGTTTTTT. Its translation: CASSLRDRATNEKLFF.

This chain connects TRBV9 to TRBJ2-7; 7 positions match TRBD1. CDR3 length: 18 residues. Losses at the gene ends were 3 bases for V and 2 bases for J; bases not matched to a gene: 17. Germline loops: CDR1 SGDLS, CDR2 YYNGEE. The CDR3 loop reads CASSANAGPVTGAYEQYF. DNA of the CDR3: TGTGCCAGCAGCGCAAATGCCGGCCCCGTCACAGGGGCCTACGAGCAGTACTTC.

V gene TRBV18 combines with J gene TRBJ1-1; D gene unclear. The CDR3 runs 12 residues. Per germline, CDR1 KGHSH and CDR2 LQKENI. V was cut by 6 bases and J by 1 base, with 6 bases left in between. The CDR3 region has the DNA TGTGCCAGCTCCCGCGGGAACACTGAAGCTTTCTTT. Translating gives CASSRGNTEAFF.

V and J are TRBV9 and TRBJ2-1; maybe TRBD2 (6 bases). The V and J ends lost 4 bases and 7 bases respectively, with 15 bases between them. The CDR3 consists of 14 residues. Looked up from germline, CDR1 is SGDLS and CDR2 is YYNGEE. DNA of the CDR3: TGTGCCAGCAGCTCGACCGGGACTCATAATGAGCAGTTCTTC. Protein product: CASSSTGTHNEQFF.

The chain combines TRBV19 with TRBJ2-2; D may be TRBD2 (6 bases). Deletions cut 6 bases from V and 6 bases from J, with 20 bases between. In germline, CDR1 is LNHDA, CDR2 SQIVND (reference sequence). The CDR3 extends over 16 amino acids. The CDR3 DNA sequence: TGTGCCAGTAGGGACCAGGCGGGACTGTACCCCGGGGAGCTGTTTTTT. Protein: CASRDQAGLYPGELFF.

V gene TRBV7-9 combines with J gene TRBJ1-4; TRBD1 aligns across 7 bases. V trimming: 5 bases; J trimming: 0 bases; junction bases outside the gene matches: 12. Germline V gene sequence: CDR1 SEHNR, CDR2 FQNEAQ (reference sequence). This CDR3 has 18 amino acids. The CDR3 sequence is CASSRRPGQLTTNEKLFF. CDR3 coding DNA: TGTGCCAGCAGCCGACGCCCGGGACAGCTCACAACTAATGAAAAACTGTTTTTT.

The rearrangement links TRBV9 to TRBJ2-5; TRBD2 matches at 10 bases. The V gene end was trimmed by 0 bases and the J gene end by 0 bases; junction bases not matched to a gene: 8. The CDR3 covers 18 residues. Germline CDR1 is SGDLS and CDR2 is YYNGEE. CDR3 sequence: CASSVGLAGAVYQETQYF. CDR3 nucleotide sequence: TGTGCCAGCAGCGTAGGGCTAGCGGGGGCCGTGTACCAAGAGACCCAGTACTTC.

The chain links TRBV28 to TRBJ1-1, with 7 bases that match TRBD1. Trimming at V came to 11 bases and at J to 4 bases, leaving 13 bases not matched to a gene. In germline, CDR1 is MDHEN, CDR2 SYDVKM. The CDR3 covers 14 residues. The CDR3 sequence is CAGGTGDISTEAFF. DNA for the CDR3: TGTGCCGGCGGCACAGGGGACATTTCCACTGAAGCTTTCTTT.

The CDR3 protein is CASSLAGANTEAFF. In DNA, the CDR3 is TGTGCCAGCAGCTTAGCCGGAGCGAACACTGAAGCTTTCTTT. This chain uses TRBV7-9 with TRBJ1-1; D is uncertain. CDR1 is SEHNR, CDR2 FQNEAQ, per germline (reference sequence). The CDR3 contains 14 residues. Deletions cut 0 bases from V and 1 base from J, with 6 bases between.